This TCR beta chain was captured in a study of blood T cells in healthy people across ages. V gave up 5 bases and J gave up 6 bases, with 24 bases separating them. Germline V lookup: CDR1 MNHNS, CDR2 SASEGT. CDR3 size: 17 residues. Next came a second PCR, run for about 7 to 12 cycles, which used a sample-barcoded 5' primer along with a J-beta primer mix. TCRdb re-derived calls from the 5' RACE reads in MiXCR, one entry per CDR3 protein. Among about 640,000 distinct CDR3 sequences listed, approximately 30% were seen once. V gene TRBV6-1 combines with J gene TRBJ2-3, with D perhaps TRBD1 or TRBD2 (5 bases each). The sequence was collected from an elderly woman in good health. The sequenced sample was blood. The CDR3: CASSRASGGTDVDTQYF. The CDR3 bases are TGTGCCAGCAGTCGGGCTAGTGGGGGTACTGATGTCGATACGCAGTATTTT.